These T cell receptor beta chains were read from a single sample in a study of T cell changes during pregnancy in multiple sclerosis. Profiling relied on immunoSEQ multiplex PCR, and the TCRdb table lists in-frame clones only, not all of them. This repertoire shows about 83,000 clones, nearly 95% found once; its top ten account for 0.85% to 1.3%. The sample in question was peripheral blood, obtained in the second trimester of pregnancy. The receptors were gathered from a female donor with multiple sclerosis, enrolled in a pregnancy study. CDR3s include the opening cysteine and the closing phenylalanine or tryptophan. Fields, in order: clone size, J gene, D gene, V gene, CDR3 DNA, CDR3 protein. The D gene is left open where the match is weak. A row's size may be missing; if present it is once, few, many or a size class.

.,TRBJ1-2,.,TRBV6-1,TGTGCCACCTCCCGAGAGGATACTAACTATGGCTACACCTTC,CATSREDTNYGYTF
.,TRBJ1-5,.,TRBV5-5,TGTGCCAGCAGCTTGCGAAGGGACAACCAGCCCCAGCATTTT,CASSLRRDNQPQHF
.,TRBJ1-4,.,TRBV21-1,TGTGCCAGCAGCAAAGGGTCTGAAGGGGTAGGGGAAAAACTGTTTTTT,CASSKGSEGVGEKLFF
.,TRBJ2-1,TRBD2,TRBV6-4,TGTGCCAGCAGCGGGTTGGGAGGGAGCTCCTACAATGAGCAGTTCTTC,CASSGLGGSSYNEQFF
.,TRBJ2-4,TRBD1,TRBV5-4,TGTGCCAGCAGCAGTCCGGGACAGGGGGCCAAAAACATTCAGTACTTC,CASSSPGQGAKNIQYF
.,TRBJ2-5,TRBD2,TRBV7-8,TGTGCCAGCAGTTATAACGAAGCGGGACTAGCGGTACAAGAGACCCAGTACTTC,CASSYNEAGLAVQETQYF
.,TRBJ2-1,.,TRBV28,TGTGCCAGCAGTTTATGGCAGGGGATCAGGTACAATGAGCAGTTCTTC,CASSLWQGIRYNEQFF
few,TRBJ1-3,.,TRBV6-5,TGTGCCAGCAGTCACAGGGATGGAAACACCATATATTTT,CASSHRDGNTIYF
.,TRBJ1-4,.,TRBV27,TGTGCCAGCAGTTTATACTCTTCGTACGTAACTAATGAAAAACTGTTTTTT,CASSLYSSYVTNEKLFF
.,TRBJ1-1,.,TRBV13,TGTGCCAGCAGCTTAGAACGAGGGGACACTCGGAACACTGAAGCTTTCTTT,CASSLERGDTRNTEAFF
.,TRBJ2-3,TRBD2,TRBV4-3,TGCGCCAGCAGCCAAGACGGACTAGCCCTAGCGGATACGCAGTATTTT,CASSQDGLALADTQYF
.,TRBJ2-3,TRBD2,TRBV7-8,TGTGCCAGCAGCCCACGTACTAGCGGGAGAGGTCCAGATACGCAGTATTTT,CASSPRTSGRGPDTQYF
once,TRBJ1-3,.,TRBV21-1,TGTGCCAGCAGCATTGACAGGAACCACCACTCTGGAAACACCATATATTTT,CASSIDRNHHSGNTIYF
.,TRBJ2-2,.,TRBV7-9,TGTGCCAGCAGCTTAGCTCGTTGGCAGGGGGGCACCGGGGAGCTGTTTTTT,CASSLARWQGGTGELFF
.,TRBJ2-6,TRBD1,TRBV28,TGTGCCAGCCGACAGGGTCCGAACTCTGGGGCCAACGTCCTGACTTTC,CASRQGPNSGANVLTF
.,TRBJ2-3,TRBD2,TRBV14,TGTGCCAGCAGCCAAGTTTGGCTGCGGGAGGGCCCGGATACGCAGTATTTT,CASSQVWLREGPDTQYF
.,TRBJ2-3,TRBD1,TRBV9,TGTGCCAGCAGCGCCCCAGGGGGAAGTGGGACAGATACGCAGTATTTT,CASSAPGGSGTDTQYF
.,TRBJ2-1,TRBD1,TRBV5-1,TGCGCCAGCAGCTCAGCCCCCGGGACAGGGGGCCGGGATGAGCAGTTCTTC,CASSSAPGTGGRDEQFF
.,TRBJ2-7,TRBD1,TRBV28,TGTGCCAGCAGTGAACCGGGACAGTCCTACGAGCAGTACTTC,CASSEPGQSYEQYF
.,TRBJ1-2,TRBD1,TRBV4-2,TGTGCCAGCAGCCATCACGGGACAGGGTCAATCGCCTATGGCTACACCTTC,CASSHHGTGSIAYGYTF
.,TRBJ2-1,TRBD2,TRBV4-2,TGTGCCAGCAGCCAACGTACTAGCGGGAGTAGGGACAATGAGCAGTTCTTC,CASSQRTSGSRDNEQFF
.,TRBJ2-7,.,TRBV5-1,TGCGCCAGCAGCTTGGAGACTAGTTCCGAGCAGTACTTC,CASSLETSSEQYF
few,TRBJ1-1,TRBD1,TRBV19,TGTGCCAGTAGTATTAACAGGGGGAACACTGAAGCTTTCTTT,CASSINRGNTEAFF
.,TRBJ2-2,TRBD2,TRBV4-1,TGCGCCAGCAGTCTAGTAGCGGGCTCCACCGGGGAGCTGTTTTTT,CASSLVAGSTGELFF
.,TRBJ1-5,TRBD1,TRBV11-3,TGTGCCAGCAGCTCTGACAGGGTTGGTTTTCGTCAGCCCCAGCATTTT,CASSSDRVGFRQPQHF
.,TRBJ1-5,.,TRBV5-8,TGTGCCAGCAGCTTGACGGGTCCCCAGCATTTT,CASSLTGPQHF
.,TRBJ2-3,.,TRBV19,TGTGCCAGTAGTATTTGGCAAACAGATACGCAGTATTTT,CASSIWQTDTQYF
.,TRBJ2-1,.,TRBV27,TGTGCCAGCAGTGCAATCGGAGCTAACTACAATGAGCAGTTCTTC,CASSAIGANYNEQFF
.,TRBJ2-7,TRBD1,TRBV30,TGTGCCTGGAGTGTACTGACAGGGCCGGGGGAGCAGTACTTC,CAWSVLTGPGEQYF
.,TRBJ2-7,TRBD1,TRBV5-5,TGTGCCAGCAGCTTAGCCCCGGGACAGGGGTCCTACGAGCAGTACTTC,CASSLAPGQGSYEQYF
.,TRBJ2-1,TRBD2,TRBV6-4,TGTGCCAGCCGACTAGCGGGGGACAGCTCCTACAATGAGCAGTTCTTC,CASRLAGDSSYNEQFF
.,TRBJ1-1,TRBD1,TRBV5-1,TGCGCCAGCAGCAAGACAGGGGGCTTTGAAGCTTTCTTT,CASSKTGGFEAFF
.,TRBJ1-1,TRBD1,TRBV5-1,TGCGCCAGCAGCTTTACAGGGGTGTACATGAACACTGAAGCTTTCTTT,CASSFTGVYMNTEAFF
.,TRBJ1-2,TRBD1,TRBV20-1,TGCAGTGCTAGGCAGGGGGAAGGCTACACCTTC,CSARQGEGYTF
.,TRBJ2-3,TRBD2,TRBV28,TGTGCCAGCAAGGTTGGGCGGGAGTCGGGAGATACGCAGTATTTT,CASKVGRESGDTQYF
once,TRBJ2-2,.,TRBV25-1,TGTGCCAGCAGTATCCGGGAACATGGGACCGGGGAGCTGTTTTTT,CASSIREHGTGELFF
.,TRBJ2-2,TRBD2,TRBV11-2,TGTGCCAGCAGCCCCACCCCGACGACTAGCGGGCCGACCGGGGAGCTGTTTTTT,CASSPTPTTSGPTGELFF
.,TRBJ1-2,TRBD1,TRBV5-4,TGTGCCAGCAGCCATAAAATGATGAAACAGGGGGTGAGGGATGGCTACACCTTC,CASSHKMMKQGVRDGYTF
.,TRBJ1-4,TRBD1,TRBV19,TGTGCCAGTAGCGCCCTAACGACAGGGGGCTGGTTTGGAAAACTGTTTTTT,CASSALTTGGWFGKLFF
.,TRBJ2-2,TRBD2,TRBV29-1,TGCAGCGTGTGGACTAGCGGGACTGGGGGGGAGCTGTTTTTT,CSVWTSGTGGELFF